This passage covers 3 T cell receptor beta chains from one sample sequenced in a study of blood T cell repertoires in COVID-19. Method: immunoSEQ multiplex PCR; TCRdb's copy keeps in-frame clones and lacks some. The table shows fewer than 350,000 clones, with approximately 91% occurring only once. Material for sequencing was PBMCs or T cells enriched from blood (not recorded which). The receptors here all came from a woman in her thirties or forties with acute COVID-19.

The CDR3 reads CASRRGGGTQYF. The CDR3 DNA reads as TGTGCCAGCAGACGAGGGGGGGGAACCCAGTACTTC. The chain couples TRBV11-3 to TRBJ2-5; tentative D call: TRBD2 (7 bases). Trimming took off 6 bases at V and 8 bases at J, with 13 bases between the two ends. The CDR3 consists of 12 residues. CDR1 and CDR2 from the germline V gene are SGHNT and YENEEA.

The chain recombines TRBV19 with TRBJ2-2; TRBD1 is a possible D gene (6 bases). The CDR3 covers 14 residues. CDR1 LNHDA and CDR2 SQIVND come from the germline V gene (reference sequence). V dropped 6 bases and J dropped 4 bases, with 12 bases sitting between them. The CDR3 bases are TGTGCCAGTAGAAGACAGGTCGCCACCGGGGAGCTGTTTTTT. Residues: CASRRQVATGELFF.

CDR3 sequence: CASSSSGTGQSEAFF. In nucleotides, the CDR3 is TGTGCCAGCAGTTCCTCCGGGACAGGGCAATCTGAAGCTTTCTTT. The chain joins TRBV6-5 to TRBJ1-1, with 9 bases identical to TRBD1. This CDR3 has 15 residues. Germline CDR1 reads MNHEY; CDR2 reads SVGAGI. V lost 4 bases to trimming and J lost 6 bases; unmatched junction nucleotides: 9.